This TCR beta chain was found in a study of beta chain features in type 1 diabetes (dated by TCRdb to between 2017 and 2018). The study in broad terms: Mean age, gender distribution, total cell number and subset yield did not differ between patients and healthy donors. Across all samples, about 110 million sorted cells were examined, and cell number per subset correlated strongly with RNA yield. The study compared the TCRB repertoires of sorted circulating CD4+ T cell subsets in recently diagnosed type 1 diabetes patients with those in matched healthy donors. Whereas all 30 or so donors provided naive and central memory subsets, regulatory and stem cell-like memory subsets were isolated from just 8 patients and roughly eight healthy donors.

The entire amount of isolated RNA was reverse transcribed using the High Capacity cDNA Reverse Transcription Kit, so the sequenced TCRB transcripts were expressed ones. Deep immunoSEQ sequencing was applied to naive, central memory and regulatory T cell samples, giving an average of about 3.8 million total reads per sample. After sorted cells were lysed in RLT buffer, RNA was extracted with DNase-treated RNeasy Micro or Mini kits, with the choice depending on cell number. To prevent cross-contamination, every cell subset was processed on its own, while patient and healthy donor samples were processed together. Using the immunoSEQ multiplex PCR, TCRB sequences were amplified from cDNA into 87-bp fragments spanning the CDR3 region. Sequencing of the amplicons was performed on the Illumina HiSeq platform. The authors' pipeline ran thus. Synthetic template baselines were used to correct PCR bias computationally, reads within Hamming distance 2 were collapsed together, and singletons that could not be merged were discarded. By aligning reads against IMGT, V, D and J genes, CDR3 length, and insertions or deletions at six rearrangement sites were assigned. Within each subset, clonotype counts were normalized to the number of sorted cells before true diversity and Gini coefficients were calculated with the tcR R package. The overlap coefficient, calculated on TCRB nucleotide sequences, was used to measure repertoire sharing. Out-of-frame TCRB sequences from naive cells were analyzed to stand in for the pre-selection repertoire. TCRdb stores this immuneACCESS table with in-frame sequences only. Part of the clones is absent; in the studies checked, under half of the shortfall reflects unresolved V genes, and no reason is known for the rest. V and J calls and clone size come straight from that table; D and trimming were deduced from the DNA. In this sample the table shows roughly 250,000 clones, 68% of which occur a single time. The top ten clones comprise 0.053% of the sample.

Each donor gave one peripheral blood draw, averaging approximately 0.12 L, which was collected into heparinised tubes. Naive, central memory, regulatory and stem cell-like memory CD4+ T cells were sorted on a BD FACSAria II using a panel including CD45RO, CCR7, CD25, CD127, CD95 and CD27. A purity above 98% was achieved for all sorted populations. Right away, PBMCs were isolated by Lymphoprep density gradient centrifugation and were stained directly, with no culture step. Samples were stained and sorted in pairs, with one healthy donor and one patient per experiment, so that batch effects were minimized. Sequences LNHDA (CDR1) and SQIVND (CDR2) are obtained from the germline V gene (reference sequence). Including cysteine and phenylalanine, the CDR3 has 13 amino acids. Just CDR3 DNA is preserved here, 39 bases in frame from base 1. The trim is 7 bases for V and 7 bases for J, with a gap of 14 bases between the germline ends.

Paper-wide results and their limitations: The naive, central memory and regulatory TCRB repertoires appeared to resemble one another more closely among patients than among healthy donors. PCR may preferentially amplify shorter templates, but because patient and control samples were amplified and corrected together, any resulting skew would affect both groups equally. HLA sub-analyses involved small numbers of individuals, so any influence of HLA type on TCRB rearrangement remained unresolved. At VDJ recombination sites, patients with type 1 diabetes made fewer insertions and deleted more nucleotides, a pattern implying thymic rearrangement abnormalities. Because cDNA was sequenced instead of genomic DNA, activated cells with high expression could be over-represented, although the groups did not differ in activation or CD3 levels. A moderate but significant shortening of TCRB CDR3 length was observed in type 1 diabetes patients in all four CD4+ subsets.

In regard to this clone: The specificity of this receptor is unknown. It has no much larger one-base neighbor in the sample; base qualities were not kept.

This receptor chain uses TRBV19 and TRBJ2-1; TRBD2 is a possible D gene, resting on 5 matching bases. This TCR came from a man aged 25 to 45 in good health. Specimen: naive CD4+ T cells from blood. The label giving this sample's cell subset or site can be read as: true naive CD4+ T cells. CDR3 sequence: CASTSDWINEQFF. The bases read TGTGCCAGTACCTCGGACTGGATAAATGAGCAGTTCTTC.